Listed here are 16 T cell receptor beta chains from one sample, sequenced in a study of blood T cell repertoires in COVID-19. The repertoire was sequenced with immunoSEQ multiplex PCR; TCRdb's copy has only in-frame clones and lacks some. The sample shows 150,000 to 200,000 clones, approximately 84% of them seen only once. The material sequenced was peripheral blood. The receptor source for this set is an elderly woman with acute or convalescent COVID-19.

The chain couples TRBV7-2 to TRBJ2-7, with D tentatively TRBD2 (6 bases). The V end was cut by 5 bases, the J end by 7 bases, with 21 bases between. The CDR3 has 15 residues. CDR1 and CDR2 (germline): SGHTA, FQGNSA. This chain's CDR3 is CASSPMWGGTREQYF. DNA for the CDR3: TGTGCCAGCAGCCCTATGTGGGGAGGAACGCGGGAGCAGTACTTC.

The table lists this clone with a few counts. The CDR3 is CASSLNRQETQYF. The CDR3 region has the DNA TGCGCCAGCAGCTTAAACAGGCAAGAGACCCAGTACTTC. The J gene is TRBJ2-5, the V gene TRBV5-1, with a possible D match to TRBD1 (5 bases). Germline V gene sequence: CDR1 SGHRS, CDR2 YFSETQ. This CDR3 contains 13 residues. The ends were cut back, 2 bases at V and 2 bases at J, with 7 bases in the middle.

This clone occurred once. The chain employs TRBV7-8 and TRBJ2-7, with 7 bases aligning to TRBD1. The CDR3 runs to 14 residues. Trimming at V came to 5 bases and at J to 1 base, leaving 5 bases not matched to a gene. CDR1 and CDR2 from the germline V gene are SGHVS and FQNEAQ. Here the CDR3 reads CASSDPGQSYEQYF. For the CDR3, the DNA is TGTGCCAGCAGCGACCCGGGACAGTCCTACGAGCAGTACTTC.

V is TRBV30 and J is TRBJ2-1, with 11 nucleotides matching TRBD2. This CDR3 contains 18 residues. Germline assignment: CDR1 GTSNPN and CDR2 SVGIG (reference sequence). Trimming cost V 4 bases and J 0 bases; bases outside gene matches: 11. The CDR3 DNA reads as TGTGCCTGGACAGGGACTAGCGGAATTGTAAGCTCCTACAATGAGCAGTTCTTC. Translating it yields CAWTGTSGIVSSYNEQFF.

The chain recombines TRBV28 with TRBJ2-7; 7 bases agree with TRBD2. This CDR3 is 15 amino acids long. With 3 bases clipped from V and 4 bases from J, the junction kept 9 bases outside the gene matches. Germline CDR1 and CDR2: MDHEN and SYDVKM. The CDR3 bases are TGTGCCAGCAGTTTGGGGGGGGGTGGTAAATACGAGCAGTACTTC. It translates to CASSLGGGGKYEQYF.

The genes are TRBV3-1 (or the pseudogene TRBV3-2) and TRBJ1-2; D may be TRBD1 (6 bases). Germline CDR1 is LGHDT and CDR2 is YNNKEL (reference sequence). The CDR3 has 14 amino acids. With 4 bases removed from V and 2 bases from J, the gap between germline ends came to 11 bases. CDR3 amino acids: CASSPGHANYGYTF. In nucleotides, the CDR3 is TGTGCCAGCAGCCCGGGACACGCAAACTATGGCTACACCTTC.

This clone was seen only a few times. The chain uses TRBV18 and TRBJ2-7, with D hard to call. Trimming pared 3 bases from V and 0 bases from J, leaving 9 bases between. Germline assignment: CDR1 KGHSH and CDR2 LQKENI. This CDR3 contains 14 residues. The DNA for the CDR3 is TGTGCCAGCTCACCTCAAGACAACTCCTACGAGCAGTACTTC. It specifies CASSPQDNSYEQYF.

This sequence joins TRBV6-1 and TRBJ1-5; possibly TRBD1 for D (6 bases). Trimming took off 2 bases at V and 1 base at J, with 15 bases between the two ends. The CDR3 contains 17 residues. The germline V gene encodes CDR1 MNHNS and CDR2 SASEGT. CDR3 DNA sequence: TGTGCCAGCAGTGAATTTATTCGGGGGGCCAGCAATCAGCCCCAGCATTTT. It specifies CASSEFIRGASNQPQHF.

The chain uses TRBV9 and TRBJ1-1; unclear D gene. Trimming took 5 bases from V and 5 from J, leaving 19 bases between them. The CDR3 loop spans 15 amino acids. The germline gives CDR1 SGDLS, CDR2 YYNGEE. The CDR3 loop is CASSLEGTTKTEAFF. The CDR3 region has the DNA TGTGCCAGCAGTCTAGAGGGTACGACAAAGACTGAAGCTTTCTTT.

The CDR3 nucleotides read TGTGCCAGCAGCCAAGATATAACTGAAGCTTTCTTT. Translated: CASSQDITEAFF. This chain links TRBV3-1 (or the pseudogene TRBV3-2) with TRBJ1-1; D not resolved. V lost 0 bases to trimming and J lost 5 bases, with 4 bases between them. Germline CDR1 and CDR2: LGHDT and YNNKEL (reference sequence). This CDR3 region has 12 residues.

The CDR3 region has the DNA TGTGCCAGCAGCCAAACCGGGACAGGTAGGGATGGCTACACCTTC. It encodes CASSQTGTGRDGYTF. V and J are TRBV4-2 and TRBJ1-2; TRBD1 matches at 8 bases. Germline CDR1 LGHNA, CDR2 YNFKEQ. CDR3 size: 15 residues. Trimming cost V 2 bases and J 6 bases; bases outside gene matches: 8.

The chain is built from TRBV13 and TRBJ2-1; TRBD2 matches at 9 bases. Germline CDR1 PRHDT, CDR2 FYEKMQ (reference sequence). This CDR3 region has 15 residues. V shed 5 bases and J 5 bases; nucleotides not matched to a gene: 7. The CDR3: CASSRAGGRDNEQFF. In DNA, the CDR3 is TGTGCCAGCAGCCGAGCCGGCGGGAGGGACAATGAGCAGTTCTTC.

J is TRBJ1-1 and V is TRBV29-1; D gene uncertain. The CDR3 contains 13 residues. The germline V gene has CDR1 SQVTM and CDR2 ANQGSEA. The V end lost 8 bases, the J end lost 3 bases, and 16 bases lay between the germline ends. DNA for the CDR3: TGCAGCCCCCAGGAGGCCATTCACACTGAAGCTTTCTTT. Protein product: CSPQEAIHTEAFF.

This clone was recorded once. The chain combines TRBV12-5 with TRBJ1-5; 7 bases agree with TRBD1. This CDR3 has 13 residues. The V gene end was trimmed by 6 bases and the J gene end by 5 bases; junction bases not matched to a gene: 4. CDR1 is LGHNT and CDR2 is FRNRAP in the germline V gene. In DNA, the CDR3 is TGTGCTAGTGGAGGGGGCCCTCATCAGCCCCAGCATTTT. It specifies CASGGGPHQPQHF.

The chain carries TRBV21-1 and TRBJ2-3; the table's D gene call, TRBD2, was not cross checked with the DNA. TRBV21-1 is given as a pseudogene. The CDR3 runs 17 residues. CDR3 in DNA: TGTGCCAGCAGCAATGGGCTAGCGGGGGGGAACACAGATACGCAGTATTTT. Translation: CASSNGLAGGNTDTQYF.

CDR3 protein: CAIGLSTSGAYNEQFF. The DNA for the CDR3 is TGTGCCATAGGCCTTAGTACTAGCGGGGCCTACAATGAGCAGTTCTTC. This chain uses TRBV6-6 with TRBJ2-1, with 10 bases identical to TRBD2. CDR3 length: 16 amino acids. Germline CDR1 and CDR2: MNHNY and SVGAGI (reference sequence). J was trimmed by 2 bases and V by 10 bases; bases with no gene match: 11.